The present TCR beta chain was sequenced within a study of lymphopenia after photon versus proton radiotherapy. Measured with immunoSEQ multiplex PCR; TCRdb has only the in-frame clones, and not every one. The sample holds some 16,000 clones, around nine tenths seen once. This CDR3 contains 14 residues. The germline CDR1 and CDR2 sequences are WSHSY and SAAADI. Points on this clone: At one end the junction does not follow the germline gene, possibly because of a read error.

The genes are TRBV10-2 and TRBJ1-1; weak D call: TRBD1 (6 bases). Sequenced here: peripheral blood, sampled from a patient treated with proton-based radiotherapy. This TCR was recovered from a woman aged 60-75 years with cholangiocarcinoma. Some clones in this sample may be carry-over from other donors' samples. The CDR3 region has the DNA TGCGCCAGCATCCCCGGGGGGCGTAGAACTGAAACTTTCTTT. This translates into CASIPGGRRTETFF.